This record concerns one T cell receptor (beta chain) sequence. This entry comes from a study of cytomegalovirus exposure and HLA in healthy donors. Trimming removed 7 bases at V and 6 bases at J, with 9 bases between. There are 12 residues in the CDR3. The germline CDR1 and CDR2 sequences are MNHNS and SASEGT. With 60 Vbeta and 13 Jbeta primers, the PCR was carried out. Assay used: immunoSEQ multiplex PCR; TCRdb lists only in-frame clones, some missing. The data show about 130,000 clones, with about 80% seen just once and more than 3% held by the top ten. The rearrangement joins TRBV6-1 to TRBJ2-2, with D possibly matching TRBD1 (6 bases). The sequence derives from a man in his forties in good health and CMV-seronegative. Sequencing was carried out using PBMCs. The CDR3 region has the DNA TGTGCCAGCACCGACAGGCCCGGGGAGCTGTTTTTT. Translating gives CASTDRPGELFF.